These 25 T cell receptor beta chains were all obtained from the same sample, sequenced in a study of CD8 T cells in ankylosing spondylitis. TCRdb processed the 5' RACE reads anew with MiXCR; each CDR3 protein has one entry. The sample holds about 130,000 distinct CDR3 sequences, 9.3% seen once. The sample was blood, either unsorted or a sorted T cell fraction (not recorded which). The receptor source for this set is a male donor with ankylosing spondylitis or in good health (not recorded which).

This clonotype was counted at least ten times. The chain links TRBV9 to TRBJ2-7, with a weak D call TRBD1 (6 bases). CDR1 and CDR2 (germline): SGDLS, YYNGEE. Trimming stripped 2 bases from V and 1 base from J, with 13 bases between. The CDR3 runs to 15 residues. CDR3 bases: TGTGCCAGCAGCGTTGGGGGCGCCGTATCCTACGAGCAGTACTTC. As protein: CASSVGGAVSYEQYF.

The chain combines TRBV6-2 or TRBV6-3 with TRBJ2-1; maybe TRBD1 (5 bases). The CDR3 is 19 amino acids. Trimming stripped 6 bases from V and 7 bases from J, with 31 bases between. Germline V lookup: CDR1 MNHEY, CDR2 SVGEGT. This CDR3 is CASSSDSPRFYFLANEQFF. In DNA, the CDR3 is TGTGCCAGCAGCTCCGACAGTCCTCGATTTTATTTCCTGGCTAATGAGCAGTTCTTC.

This clonotype was seen more than once but under ten times. The chain recombines TRBV20-1 with TRBJ2-7; 9 bases fit TRBD1. The CDR3 consists of 17 residues. V dropped 7 bases and J dropped 3; count of bases not matched to a gene: 19. CDR1 is DFQATT and CDR2 is SNEGSKA in the germline V gene (reference sequence). CDR3 bases: TGCAGTGTTCCCCAGGGGACAGGGCCCCTAGACTACTACGAGCAGTACTTC. It encodes CSVPQGTGPLDYYEQYF.

This clonotype appeared many times. This chain connects TRBV5-1 to TRBJ2-1, with 10 bases matching TRBD2. Germline trimming cut 5 bases from V and 6 bases from J; bases unmatched to any gene: 5. Germline CDR1 reads SGHRS; CDR2 reads YFSETQ. CDR3 size: 14 residues. CDR3 region: CASRYIAGGNEQFF. CDR3 bases: TGCGCCAGCAGATACATAGCGGGGGGCAATGAGCAGTTCTTC.

There are many counts of this clonotype. This chain uses TRBV7-8 with TRBJ2-1; 7 bases line up with TRBD2. V lost 8 bases and J lost 4; bases outside the gene matches: 8. This CDR3 has 14 residues. CDR1 and CDR2 (germline): SGHVS, FQNEAQ. Here the CDR3 DNA reads TGTGCCAGCCAATTAGCGGGCCTATACAATGAGCAGTTCTTC. This gives the protein CASQLAGLYNEQFF.

This clonotype showed up many times. The chain employs TRBV20-1 and TRBJ2-1; D possibly corresponds to TRBD2 (6 bases). V lost 0 bases, J lost 0 bases, and 15 bases lay in between. The CDR3 has 17 amino acids. Germline CDR1 DFQATT, CDR2 SNEGSKA (reference sequence). The CDR3 reads CSARDESGLNSYNEQFF. The CDR3 nucleotides are TGCAGTGCTAGAGACGAATCGGGACTGAACTCCTACAATGAGCAGTTCTTC.

This clonotype was picked up many times. CDR3 nucleotide sequence: TGCAGTGCTAGTGGGGGGGGCGGTTCTGGGGCCAACGTCCTGACTTTC. This codes for CSASGGGGSGANVLTF. The chain joins TRBV20-1 to TRBJ2-6; a weak D match, TRBD2 (7 bases). The germline V gene has CDR1 DFQATT and CDR2 SNEGSKA (reference sequence). This CDR3 contains 16 residues. V lost 3 bases, J lost 1 base, and 13 bases lay in between.

The V gene is TRBV29-1, the J gene TRBJ2-5, with no clear D. This CDR3 comprises 15 residues. Germline-derived CDR1 and CDR2 are SQVTM and ANQGSEA. V shed 6 bases and J shed 2 bases, with 19 bases lying between them. The CDR3 sequence is CSVGPSGNVQETQYF. The CDR3 coding sequence is TGCAGCGTCGGACCATCGGGTAACGTGCAAGAGACCCAGTACTTC.

The chain links TRBV20-1 to TRBJ2-1, with a weak D call TRBD2 (5 bases). Trimming stripped 0 bases from V and 2 bases from J, with 14 bases between. The CDR3 has 16 amino acids. In germline, CDR1 is DFQATT, CDR2 SNEGSKA (reference sequence). CDR3 amino acids: CSARDFAGVAYNEQFF. The CDR3 coding sequence is TGCAGTGCTAGAGATTTTGCGGGCGTCGCCTACAATGAGCAGTTCTTC.

V gene TRBV3-1 combines with J gene TRBJ2-7, with D unresolved. The CDR3 covers 16 residues. Trimming cost V 0 bases and J 3 bases, with 15 bases left between them. CDR1 is LGHDT and CDR2 is YNNKEL in the germline V gene (reference sequence). Written as DNA, the CDR3 is TGTGCCAGCAGCCAAGAAGAACAAGGGCTTTTCTACGAGCAGTACTTC. As protein: CASSQEEQGLFYEQYF.

The chain employs TRBV28 and TRBJ2-1; TRBD1 matches at 9 bases. Germline lookup yields CDR1 MDHEN and CDR2 SYDVKM. The CDR3 totals 15 residues. Trimming removed 5 bases from V and 7 bases from J; junction bases left unmatched: 9. CDR3 region: CASSPRQGVSNEQFF. The DNA of the CDR3 is TGTGCCAGCAGTCCCAGACAGGGGGTATCAAATGAGCAGTTCTTC.

This clonotype was counted many times. V and J are TRBV20-1 and TRBJ2-5, with a weak D call TRBD2 (6 bases). The germline CDR1 and CDR2 sequences are DFQATT and SNEGSKA (reference sequence). The CDR3 is made up of 15 amino acids. The V and J ends lost 5 bases and 2 bases respectively, with 18 bases between them. The CDR3 bases are TGCAGTGCTGCGGGGTTCCGGCAGACACAAGAGACCCAGTACTTC. Translation: CSAAGFRQTQETQYF.

This clonotype has at least ten counts. The rearrangement joins TRBV10-3 to TRBJ2-3, with 7 nucleotides matching TRBD1. The CDR3 is 15 residues long. After removal of 3 bases from V and 2 bases from J, the junction contained 5 bases not matched to a gene. CDR1 is ENHRY and CDR2 is SYGVKD in the germline V gene. For the CDR3, the DNA is TGTGCCATCAGTGACTTAGACAGGGTCACAGATACGCAGTATTTT. This encodes CAISDLDRVTDTQYF.

This clonotype has ten or more counts. The chain joins TRBV12-3 or TRBV12-4 to TRBJ2-3; 8 bases match TRBD2. J was trimmed by 2 bases and V by 3 bases; bases with no gene match: 4. The length of the CDR3 is 15 residues. The CDR3 DNA follows: TGTGCCAGCAGTTTGGCGGGAGGCCTCACAGATACGCAGTATTTT. This translates into CASSLAGGLTDTQYF.

At least ten counts were recorded for this clonotype. V and J are TRBV5-1 and TRBJ2-3; D is perhaps TRBD1 or TRBD2 (5 bases each). Trimming cost V 0 bases and J 4 bases, with 15 bases left between them. The CDR3 length is 16 residues. The V gene's germline CDR1 is SGHRS and CDR2 YFSETQ. The CDR3 is CASSLDGTSGADTQYF. The CDR3 region has the DNA TGCGCCAGCAGCTTGGATGGGACCTCCGGCGCAGATACGCAGTATTTT.

CDR3 protein: CASSQDRQAGGELFF. The CDR3 region has the DNA TGTGCCAGCAGCCAAGATAGACAGGCGGGCGGGGAGCTGTTTTTT. The rearrangement joins TRBV4-2 to TRBJ2-2; perhaps TRBD1 as D (6 bases). This CDR3 has 15 amino acids. V dropped 0 bases and J dropped 7 bases, with 12 bases sitting between them. Germline CDR1 LGHNA, CDR2 YNFKEQ.

This clonotype was detected ten times or more. This sequence joins TRBV28 and TRBJ2-5; 7 bases are a match to TRBD2. V lost 4 bases, J lost 5 bases, and 13 bases stayed unmatched. CDR1 is MDHEN and CDR2 is SYDVKM in the germline V gene. This CDR3 region has 16 residues. CDR3 amino acids: CASSWYKRDGAETQYF. The CDR3 coding sequence is TGTGCCAGCAGTTGGTACAAGCGGGACGGGGCGGAGACCCAGTACTTC.

The J gene is TRBJ1-4, the V gene TRBV3-1; D gene uncertain. V lost 3 bases to trimming and J lost 2 bases, with 7 bases between them. The CDR3 length is 14 residues. Germline V CDR1 and CDR2: LGHDT, YNNKEL (reference sequence). The CDR3 loop reads CASSHWTTNEKLFF. CDR3 DNA sequence: TGTGCCAGCAGCCATTGGACGACTAATGAAAAACTGTTTTTT. Variable domain in full (rest from reference TRBV3-1 and TRBJ1-4): DTAVSQTPKYLVTQMGNDKSIKCEQNLGHDTMYWYKQDSKKFLKIMFSYNNKELIINETVPNRFSPKSPDKAHLNLHINSLELGDSAVYFCASSHWTTNEKLFFGSGTQLSVL.

This clonotype was seen ten or more times. The CDR3 sequence: CSVEDMGGSYEQYF. The CDR3, as DNA: TGCAGCGTTGAAGATATGGGGGGCTCCTACGAGCAGTACTTC. This chain uses TRBV29-1 with TRBJ2-7; D perhaps matches TRBD2 (6 bases). Germline CDR1 SQVTM, CDR2 ANQGSEA. The CDR3 has 14 amino acids. Trimming stripped 0 bases from V and 0 bases from J, with 9 bases between.

This clonotype was seen at least ten times. V gene TRBV11-2 combines with J gene TRBJ1-1; no clear D gene. The CDR3 loop spans 14 amino acids. Germline assignment: CDR1 SGHAT and CDR2 FQNNGV. V was shortened by 3 bases and J by 4 bases, with 12 bases between the two germline ends. The CDR3 coding sequence is TGTGCCAGCAGCTTCGTGGCCTTAGGCACTGAAGCTTTCTTT. It yields the protein CASSFVALGTEAFF.

There are many counts of this clonotype. The rearrangement links TRBV5-1 to TRBJ1-5; possible D gene TRBD1, 6 bases. CDR3 length: 13 amino acids. Germline CDR1 and CDR2: SGHRS and YFSETQ. The V end lost 5 bases, the J end lost 8 bases, and 14 bases lay between the germline ends. Here the CDR3 DNA reads TGCGCCAGCAGACTGGGGGCGAGTGAGCCCCAGCATTTT. This codes for CASRLGASEPQHF.

This clonotype was picked up many times. The chain carries TRBV5-6 and TRBJ2-7, with 7 bases fitting TRBD2. This CDR3 has 15 amino acids. Germline-derived CDR1 and CDR2 are SGHDT and YYEEEE. Trimming at V came to 2 bases and at J to 5 bases, leaving 10 bases not matched to a gene. Written as DNA, the CDR3 is TGTGCCAGCAGCTTTGATGCGGGAGCTAGGGACGAGCAGTACTTC. Encoded protein: CASSFDAGARDEQYF.

As to this clonotype: Just one base apart from a much larger clone, this may be a read error. This chain links TRBV27 with TRBJ2-5; D perhaps matches TRBD1 (5 bases). The CDR3 covers 14 residues. From germline, CDR1 is MNHEY and CDR2 SMNVEV (reference sequence). Trimming took 5 bases from V and 5 from J, leaving 15 bases between them. The CDR3: CASSNPAGWETQYF. The CDR3 DNA sequence: TGTGCCAGCAGTAATCCGGCAGGGTGGGAGACCCAGTACTTC.

In this sample, this clonotype turned up many times. This chain connects TRBV20-1 to TRBJ2-5; D may be TRBD1 (6 bases). Trimming cost V 0 bases and J 1 base, with 15 bases left between them. The V gene's germline CDR1 is DFQATT and CDR2 SNEGSKA (reference sequence). There are 16 residues in the CDR3. The chain's CDR3 is CSARDLYRTAQETQYF. CDR3 sequence (DNA): TGCAGTGCTAGAGATCTGTACAGGACAGCCCAAGAGACCCAGTACTTC.

This clonotype came up many times. The CDR3 is CASSSPQGRGRSGELFF. The CDR3 bases are TGCGCCAGCAGCTCCCCGCAAGGCAGGGGGCGATCCGGGGAGCTGTTTTTT. This chain links TRBV5-1 with TRBJ2-2, with 8 bases aligning to TRBD1. CDR3 length: 17 amino acids. With 3 bases clipped from V and 6 bases from J, the junction kept 13 bases outside the gene matches. Germline CDR1 reads SGHRS; CDR2 reads YFSETQ.